This T cell receptor (beta chain) originates from a study of shared clonotypes between healthy human individuals. The table came from immunoSEQ multiplex PCR; TCRdb's copy has only in-frame clones and leaves some out. The table has about half a million clones, 81% seen once. The CDR3 has 14 amino acids. Germline V gene sequence: CDR1 SGHVS, CDR2 FQNEAQ. V was cut by 2 bases and J by 4 bases, with 9 bases left in between. The sequence was collected from a woman aged 40 to 50 in good health. Some clones in this sample may be carry-over from other donors' samples. The specimen sequenced was PBMCs. The chain recombines TRBV7-8 with TRBJ1-5, with TRBD1 as a possible D gene (5 bases). This CDR3 reads CASSLSGWNQPQHF. The DNA for the CDR3 is TGTGCCAGCAGCTTATCAGGGTGGAATCAGCCCCAGCATTTT.